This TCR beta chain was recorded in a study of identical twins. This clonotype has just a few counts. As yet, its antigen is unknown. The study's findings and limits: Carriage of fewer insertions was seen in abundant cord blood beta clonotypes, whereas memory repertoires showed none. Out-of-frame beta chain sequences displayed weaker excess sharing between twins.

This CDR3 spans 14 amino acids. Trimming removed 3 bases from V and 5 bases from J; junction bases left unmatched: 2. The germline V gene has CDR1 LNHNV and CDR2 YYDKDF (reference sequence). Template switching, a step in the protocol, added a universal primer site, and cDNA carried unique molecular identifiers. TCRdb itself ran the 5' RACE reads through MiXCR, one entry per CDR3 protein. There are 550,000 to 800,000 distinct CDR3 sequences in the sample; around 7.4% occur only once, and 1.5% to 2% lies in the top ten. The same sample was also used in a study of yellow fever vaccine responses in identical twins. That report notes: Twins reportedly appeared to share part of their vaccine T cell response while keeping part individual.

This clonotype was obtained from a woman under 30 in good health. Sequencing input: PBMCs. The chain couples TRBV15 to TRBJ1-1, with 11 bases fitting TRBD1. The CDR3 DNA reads TGTGCCACCAGCAGCCGGGACAGGGGGACTGAAGCTTTCTTT. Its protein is CATSSRDRGTEAFF.